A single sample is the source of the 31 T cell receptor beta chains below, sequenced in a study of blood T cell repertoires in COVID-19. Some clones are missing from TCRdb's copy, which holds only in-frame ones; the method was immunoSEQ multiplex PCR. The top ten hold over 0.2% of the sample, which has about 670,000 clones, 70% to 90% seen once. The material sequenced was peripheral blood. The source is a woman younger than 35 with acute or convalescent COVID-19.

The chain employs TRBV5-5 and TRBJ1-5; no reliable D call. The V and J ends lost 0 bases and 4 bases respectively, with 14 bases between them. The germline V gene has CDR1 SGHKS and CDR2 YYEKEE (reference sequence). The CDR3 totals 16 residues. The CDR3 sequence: CASSLGTGISNQPQHF. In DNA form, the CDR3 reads TGTGCCAGCAGCTTGGGGACCGGGATCTCGAATCAGCCCCAGCATTTT.

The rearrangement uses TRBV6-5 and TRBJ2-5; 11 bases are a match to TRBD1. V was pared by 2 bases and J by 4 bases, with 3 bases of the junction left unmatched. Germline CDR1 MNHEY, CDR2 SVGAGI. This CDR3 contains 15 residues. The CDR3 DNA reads TGTGCCAGCAGTTACGGACAGGGGGCTGGAGAGACCCAGTACTTC. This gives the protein CASSYGQGAGETQYF.

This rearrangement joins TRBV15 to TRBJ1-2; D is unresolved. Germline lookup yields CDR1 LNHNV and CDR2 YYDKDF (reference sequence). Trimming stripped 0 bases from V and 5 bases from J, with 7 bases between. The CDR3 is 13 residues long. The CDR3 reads CATSRDPGYGYTF. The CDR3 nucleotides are TGTGCCACCAGCAGAGATCCGGGATATGGCTACACCTTC.

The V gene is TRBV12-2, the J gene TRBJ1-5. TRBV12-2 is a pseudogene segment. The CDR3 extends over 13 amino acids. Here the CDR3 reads CASPDSRDQPQHF. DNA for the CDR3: TGTGCAAGTCCCGACTCCCGGGATCAGCCCCAGCATTTT.

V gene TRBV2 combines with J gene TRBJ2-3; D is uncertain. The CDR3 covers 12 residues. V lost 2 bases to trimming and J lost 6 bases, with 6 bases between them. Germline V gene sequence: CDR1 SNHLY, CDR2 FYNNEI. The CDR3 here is CASSERVDTQYF. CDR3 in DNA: TGTGCCAGCAGTGAAAGAGTGGATACGCAGTATTTT. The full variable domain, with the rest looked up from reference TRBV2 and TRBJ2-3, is EPEVTQTPSHQVTQMGQEVILRCVPISNHLYFYWYRQILGQKVEFLVSFYNNEISEKSEIFDDQFSVERPDGSNFTLKIRSTKLEDSAMYFCASSERVDTQYFGPGTRLTVL.

The CDR3 bases are TGCGCCAGCAGCGTTGGGACAGGCGGTGATAATGAAAAACTGTTTTTT. Translation gives CASSVGTGGDNEKLFF. The V gene is TRBV5-1, the J gene TRBJ1-4; TRBD1 matches at 8 bases. Germline loops: CDR1 SGHRS, CDR2 YFSETQ. With 4 bases clipped from V and 4 bases from J, the junction kept 9 bases outside the gene matches. The CDR3 sequence is 16 residues long.

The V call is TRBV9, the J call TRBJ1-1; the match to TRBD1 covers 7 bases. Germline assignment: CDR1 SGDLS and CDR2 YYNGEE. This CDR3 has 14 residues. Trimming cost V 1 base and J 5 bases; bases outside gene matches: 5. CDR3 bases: TGTGCCAGCAGCGTACAGGGGGAAGGTACTGAAGCTTTCTTT. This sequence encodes CASSVQGEGTEAFF.

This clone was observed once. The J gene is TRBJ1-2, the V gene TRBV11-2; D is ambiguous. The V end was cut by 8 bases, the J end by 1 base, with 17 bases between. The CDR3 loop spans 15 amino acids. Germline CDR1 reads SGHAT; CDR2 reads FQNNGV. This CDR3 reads CASRFSRSGNYGYTF. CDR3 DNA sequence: TGTGCCAGCCGATTCTCCCGGTCGGGTAACTATGGCTACACCTTC.

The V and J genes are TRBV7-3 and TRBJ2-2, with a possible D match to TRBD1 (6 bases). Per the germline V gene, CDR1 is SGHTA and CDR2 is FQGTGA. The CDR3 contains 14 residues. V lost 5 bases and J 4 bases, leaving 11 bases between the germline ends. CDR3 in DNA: TGTGCCAGCAGCCCGAACAGGGCCACCGGGGAGCTGTTTTTT. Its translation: CASSPNRATGELFF. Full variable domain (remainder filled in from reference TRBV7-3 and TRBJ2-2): GAGVSQTPSNKVTEKGKYVELRCDPISGHTALYWYRQSLGQGPEFLIYFQGTGAADDSGLPNDRFFAVRPEGSVSTLKIQRTERGDSAVYLCASSPNRATGELFFGEGSRLTVL.

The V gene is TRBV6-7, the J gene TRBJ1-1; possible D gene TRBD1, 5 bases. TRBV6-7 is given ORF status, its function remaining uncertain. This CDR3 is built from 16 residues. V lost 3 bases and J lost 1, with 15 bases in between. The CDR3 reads CASSYMCDSKNTEAFF. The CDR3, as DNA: TGTGCCAGCAGTTATATGTGTGACAGTAAGAACACTGAAGCTTTCTTT.

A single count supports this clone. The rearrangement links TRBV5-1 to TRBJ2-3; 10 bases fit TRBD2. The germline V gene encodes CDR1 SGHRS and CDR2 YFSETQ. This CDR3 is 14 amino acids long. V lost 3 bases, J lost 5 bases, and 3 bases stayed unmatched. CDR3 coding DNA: TGCGCCAGCAGCTCAGCGGGGGGGCAAGATACGCAGTATTTT. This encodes CASSSAGGQDTQYF.

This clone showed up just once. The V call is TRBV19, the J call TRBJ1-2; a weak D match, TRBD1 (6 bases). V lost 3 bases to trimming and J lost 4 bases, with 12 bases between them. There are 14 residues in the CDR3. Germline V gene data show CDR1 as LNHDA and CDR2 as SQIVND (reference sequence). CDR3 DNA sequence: TGTGCCAGTAGTATCCTGGGGGCAGCCTATGGCTACACCTTC. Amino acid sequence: CASSILGAAYGYTF.

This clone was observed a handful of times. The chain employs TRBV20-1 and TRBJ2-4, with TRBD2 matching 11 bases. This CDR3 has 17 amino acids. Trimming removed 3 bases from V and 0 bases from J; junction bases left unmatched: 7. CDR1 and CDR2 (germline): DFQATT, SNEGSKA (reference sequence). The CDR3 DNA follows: TGCAGTGCTAGTGGGGCTAGCGGGGGGCTAGCCAAAAACATTCAGTACTTC. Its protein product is CSASGASGGLAKNIQYF.

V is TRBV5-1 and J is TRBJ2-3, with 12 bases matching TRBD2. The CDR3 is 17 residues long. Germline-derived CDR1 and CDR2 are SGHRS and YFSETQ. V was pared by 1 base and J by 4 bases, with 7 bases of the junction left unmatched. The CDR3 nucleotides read TGCGCCAGCAGCTTGAAGGCTAGCGGGGGGGCAGCAGATACGCAGTATTTT. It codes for CASSLKASGGAADTQYF.

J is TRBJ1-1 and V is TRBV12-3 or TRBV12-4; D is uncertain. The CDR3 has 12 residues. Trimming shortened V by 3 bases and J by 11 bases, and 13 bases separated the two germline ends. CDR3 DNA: TGTGCCAGCAGTTTCTCTACGGGGTACGCTTTCTTT. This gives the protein CASSFSTGYAFF.

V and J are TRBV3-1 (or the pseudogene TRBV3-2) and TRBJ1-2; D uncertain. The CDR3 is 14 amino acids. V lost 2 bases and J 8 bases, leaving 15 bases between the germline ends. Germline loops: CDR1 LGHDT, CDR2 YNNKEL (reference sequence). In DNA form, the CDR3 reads TGTGCCAGCAGCCAAAGTCTTTGGGCAGAAGGCTACACCTTC. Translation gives CASSQSLWAEGYTF.

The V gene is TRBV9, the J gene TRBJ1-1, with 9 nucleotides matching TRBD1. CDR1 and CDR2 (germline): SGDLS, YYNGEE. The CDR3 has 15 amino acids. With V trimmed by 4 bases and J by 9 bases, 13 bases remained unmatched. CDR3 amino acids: CASSPHPQGASKAFF. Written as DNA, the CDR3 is TGTGCCAGCAGCCCCCACCCACAGGGGGCTAGTAAAGCTTTCTTT.

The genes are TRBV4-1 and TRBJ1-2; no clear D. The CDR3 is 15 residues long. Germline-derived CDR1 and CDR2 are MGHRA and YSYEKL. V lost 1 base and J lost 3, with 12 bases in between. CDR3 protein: CASSQVSTTYYGYTF. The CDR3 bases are TGCGCCAGCAGCCAAGTAAGCACGACTTACTATGGCTACACCTTC.

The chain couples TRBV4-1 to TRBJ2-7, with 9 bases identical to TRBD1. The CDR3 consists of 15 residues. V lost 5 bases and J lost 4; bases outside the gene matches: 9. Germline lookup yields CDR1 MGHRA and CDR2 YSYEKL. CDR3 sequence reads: CASSNQQGANYEQYF. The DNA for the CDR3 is TGCGCCAGCAGCAATCAACAGGGGGCGAATTACGAGCAGTACTTC.

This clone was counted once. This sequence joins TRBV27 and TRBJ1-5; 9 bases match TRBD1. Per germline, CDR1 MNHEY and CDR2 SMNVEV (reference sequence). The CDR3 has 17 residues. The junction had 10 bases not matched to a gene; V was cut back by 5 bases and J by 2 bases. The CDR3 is CASSPLDRGRGNQPQHF. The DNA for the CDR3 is TGTGCCAGCAGTCCCTTGGACAGGGGCCGGGGCAATCAGCCCCAGCATTTT.

The CDR3 region has the DNA TGTGCCATCAGTGACCGGGACAGTAGTCACGGCTACACCTTC. Its translation: CAISDRDSSHGYTF. This rearrangement joins TRBV10-3 to TRBJ1-2, with 7 nucleotides matching TRBD1. The CDR3 is 14 residues long. V was pared by 3 bases and J by 8 bases, with 9 bases of the junction left unmatched. Germline V gives CDR1 ENHRY, CDR2 SYGVKD.

This CDR3 is CASSFTGGILGYTF. In nucleotides, the CDR3 is TGTGCCAGCAGTTTCACAGGGGGCATACTGGGCTACACCTTC. V is TRBV27 and J is TRBJ1-2, with TRBD1 identical over 9 bases. With V trimmed by 3 bases and J by 8 bases, 7 bases remained unmatched. Per germline, CDR1 MNHEY and CDR2 SMNVEV (reference sequence). CDR3 length equals 14 residues.

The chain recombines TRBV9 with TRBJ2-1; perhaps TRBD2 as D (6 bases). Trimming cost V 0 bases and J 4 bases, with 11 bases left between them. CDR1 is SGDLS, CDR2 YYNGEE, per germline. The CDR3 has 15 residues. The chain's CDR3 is CASSVDGGLYNEQFF. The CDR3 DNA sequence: TGTGCCAGCAGCGTAGACGGGGGACTTTACAATGAGCAGTTCTTC.

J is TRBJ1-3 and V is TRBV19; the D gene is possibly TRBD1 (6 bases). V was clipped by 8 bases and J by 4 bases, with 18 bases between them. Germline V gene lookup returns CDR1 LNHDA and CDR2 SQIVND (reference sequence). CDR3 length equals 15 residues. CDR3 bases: TGTGCCAGTTCGCTCGGACAGTCTCTGGGAAACACCATATATTTT. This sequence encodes CASSLGQSLGNTIYF.

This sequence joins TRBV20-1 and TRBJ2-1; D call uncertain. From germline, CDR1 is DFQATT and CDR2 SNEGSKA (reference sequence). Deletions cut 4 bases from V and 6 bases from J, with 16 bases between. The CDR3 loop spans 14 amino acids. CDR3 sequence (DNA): TGCAGTGCTAATGAGGTAGTAGCCCGCAATGAGCAGTTCTTC. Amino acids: CSANEVVARNEQFF.

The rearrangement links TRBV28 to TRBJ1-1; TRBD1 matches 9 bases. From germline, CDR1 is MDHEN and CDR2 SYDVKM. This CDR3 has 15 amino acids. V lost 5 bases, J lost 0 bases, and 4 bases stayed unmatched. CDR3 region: CASSQHRGLNTEAFF. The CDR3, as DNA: TGTGCCAGCAGTCAACACAGGGGGCTGAACACTGAAGCTTTCTTT.

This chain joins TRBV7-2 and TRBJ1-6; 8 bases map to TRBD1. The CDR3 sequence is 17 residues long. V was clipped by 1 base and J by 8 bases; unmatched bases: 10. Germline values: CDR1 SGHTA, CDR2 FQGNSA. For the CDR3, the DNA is TGTGCCAGCAGCTTAGGGGTGGTTCGACAGGGGTATTCACCCCTCCACTTT. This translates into CASSLGVVRQGYSPLHF.

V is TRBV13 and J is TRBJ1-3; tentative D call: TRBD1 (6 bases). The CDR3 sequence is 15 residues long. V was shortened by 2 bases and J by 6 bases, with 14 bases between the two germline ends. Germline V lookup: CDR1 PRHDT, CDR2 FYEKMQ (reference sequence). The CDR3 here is CASSLPAGAENTIYF. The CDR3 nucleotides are TGTGCCAGCAGCTTACCGGCGGGGGCAGAAAACACCATATATTTT.

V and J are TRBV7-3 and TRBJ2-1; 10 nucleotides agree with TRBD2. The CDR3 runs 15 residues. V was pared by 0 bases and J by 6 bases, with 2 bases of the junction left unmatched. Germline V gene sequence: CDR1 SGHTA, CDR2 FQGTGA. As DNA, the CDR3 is TGTGCCAGCAGCTTAACTAGCGGGGGGTCCAATGAGCAGTTCTTC. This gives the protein CASSLTSGGSNEQFF.

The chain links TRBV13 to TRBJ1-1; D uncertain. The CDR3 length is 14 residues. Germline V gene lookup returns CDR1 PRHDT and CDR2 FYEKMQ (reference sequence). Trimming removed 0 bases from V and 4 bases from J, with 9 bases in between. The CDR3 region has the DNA TGTGCCAGCAGCTTAGGTGAGGGCCTCACTGAAGCTTTCTTT. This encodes CASSLGEGLTEAFF.

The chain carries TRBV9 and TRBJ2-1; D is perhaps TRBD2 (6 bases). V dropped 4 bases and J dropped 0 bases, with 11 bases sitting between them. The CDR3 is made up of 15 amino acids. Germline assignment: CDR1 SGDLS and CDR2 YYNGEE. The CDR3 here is CASSQAGVSYNEQFF. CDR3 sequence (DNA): TGTGCCAGCAGCCAAGCGGGTGTCTCCTACAATGAGCAGTTCTTC.